This T cell receptor beta chain was profiled in a study of vaccination and CD4 T cells after COVID-19. Across the study: Diagnosis preceded the drawing of post-COVID samples by a median around 95 days (range 35 to 161). A median of 72 days (range 14 to 241) separated dose two from the taking of post-vaccine samples.

Germline V gene lookup returns CDR1 KGHSH and CDR2 LQKENI. The length of the CDR3 is 16 residues. V was pared by 5 bases and J by 4 bases, with 13 bases of the junction left unmatched. With regard to this clonotype: The antigen remains undetermined.

Specified treatment: roughly 10-day PBMC culture with coronavirus spike peptide pools or control peptides (ViraFEST assay). Cultured CD4+ T cell DNA underwent sequencing with the Oncomine TCR Beta short-read assay. From the PCR reads, TCRdb called clonotypes with MiXCR, one entry per CDR3 protein. The data contain fewer than 30,000 distinct CDR3 sequences, under 75% of them singletons. The source is a human donor who received a COVID-19 vaccine. Source: CD4+ T cells from blood, cultured in vitro, taken after SARS-CoV-2 vaccination. The rearrangement uses TRBV18 and TRBJ2-5; 7 bases agree with TRBD1. The CDR3 is CASSTRTGLTGETQYF. CDR3 DNA: TGTGCCAGCTCAACACGGACAGGACTGACGGGAGAGACCCAGTACTTC.